This T cell receptor (beta chain) was found in a study of cytotoxic CD8 clonotypes in ibrutinib-treated CLL. Study-level points and caveats: Upon ibrutinib response clonality rose, and upon progression it fell back toward baseline. Baseline values of clonality outstripped age-matched healthy donors and followed circulating CD8+ T-cell counts.

Concerning this clone itself: Its antigen is not identified.

Clones were sequenced by immunoSEQ multiplex PCR, and TCRdb holds only the in-frame ones, with some missing. The sample carries 130,000 to 150,000 clones, roughly 83% recorded once. Germline values: CDR1 LGHNT, CDR2 FRNRAP. CDR3 size: 13 residues. The germline V and J ends were trimmed by 3 bases and 5 bases, with 10 bases remaining between them. Sequencing used PBMCs, obtained after 12 months of ibrutinib treatment. The sequence was collected from a human donor with chronic lymphocytic leukemia. The chain employs TRBV12-5 and TRBJ2-5; either TRBD1 or TRBD2 may supply D (5 bases each). The CDR3 sequence is CASGFFEGETQYF. As DNA, the CDR3 is TGTGCTAGTGGTTTTTTCGAGGGGGAGACCCAGTACTTC.